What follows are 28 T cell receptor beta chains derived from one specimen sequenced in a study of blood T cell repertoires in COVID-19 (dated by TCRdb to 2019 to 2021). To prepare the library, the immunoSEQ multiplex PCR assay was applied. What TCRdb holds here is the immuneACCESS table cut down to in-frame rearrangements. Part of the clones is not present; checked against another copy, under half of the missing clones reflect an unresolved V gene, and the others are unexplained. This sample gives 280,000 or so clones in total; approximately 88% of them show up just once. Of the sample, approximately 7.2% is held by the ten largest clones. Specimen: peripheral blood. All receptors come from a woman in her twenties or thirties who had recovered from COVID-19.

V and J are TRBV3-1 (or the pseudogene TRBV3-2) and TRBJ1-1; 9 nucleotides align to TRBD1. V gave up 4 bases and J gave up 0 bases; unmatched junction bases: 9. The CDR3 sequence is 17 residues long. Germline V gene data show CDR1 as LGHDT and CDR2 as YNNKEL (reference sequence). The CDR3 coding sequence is TGTGCCAGCAGCCTACAACCGACAGGGGGATTGAACACTGAAGCTTTCTTT. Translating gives CASSLQPTGGLNTEAFF.

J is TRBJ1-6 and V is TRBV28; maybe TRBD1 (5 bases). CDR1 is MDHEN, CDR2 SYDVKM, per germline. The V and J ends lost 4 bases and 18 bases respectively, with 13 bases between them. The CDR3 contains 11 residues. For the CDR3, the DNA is TGTGCCAGCAGTTCCCGGGACTTAGGCCACTTT. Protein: CASSSRDLGHF. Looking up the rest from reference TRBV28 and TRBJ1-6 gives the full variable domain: DVKVTQSSRYLVKRTGEKVFLECVQDMDHENMFWYRQDPGLGLRLIYFSYDVKMKEKGDIPEGYSVSREKKERFSLILESASTNQTSMYLCASSSRDLGHFGNGTRLTVT.

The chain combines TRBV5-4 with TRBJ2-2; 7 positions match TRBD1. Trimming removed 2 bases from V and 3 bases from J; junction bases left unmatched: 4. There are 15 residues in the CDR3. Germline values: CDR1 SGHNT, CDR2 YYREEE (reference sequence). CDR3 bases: TGTGCCAGCAGCTTCACAGGGGAATACACCGGGGAGCTGTTTTTT. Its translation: CASSFTGEYTGELFF.

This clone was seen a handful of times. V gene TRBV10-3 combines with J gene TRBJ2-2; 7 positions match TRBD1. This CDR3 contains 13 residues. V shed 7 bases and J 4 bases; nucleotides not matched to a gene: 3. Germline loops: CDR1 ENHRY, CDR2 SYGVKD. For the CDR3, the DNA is TGTGCCATCAAGGGGGCCGGCACCGGGGAGCTGTTTTTT. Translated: CAIKGAGTGELFF.

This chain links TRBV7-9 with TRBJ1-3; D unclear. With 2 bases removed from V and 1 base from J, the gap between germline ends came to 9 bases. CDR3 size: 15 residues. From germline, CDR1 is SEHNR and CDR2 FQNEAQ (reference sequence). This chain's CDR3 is CASSLSQASGNTIYF. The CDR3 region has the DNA TGTGCCAGCAGCTTAAGCCAGGCATCTGGAAACACCATATATTTT.

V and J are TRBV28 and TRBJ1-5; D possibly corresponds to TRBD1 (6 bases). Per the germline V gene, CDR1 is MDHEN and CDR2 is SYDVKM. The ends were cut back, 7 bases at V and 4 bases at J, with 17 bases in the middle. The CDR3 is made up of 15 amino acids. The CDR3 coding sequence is TGTGCCAGCACCAGTACGGGACATCGGAATCAGCCCCAGCATTTT. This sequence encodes CASTSTGHRNQPQHF.

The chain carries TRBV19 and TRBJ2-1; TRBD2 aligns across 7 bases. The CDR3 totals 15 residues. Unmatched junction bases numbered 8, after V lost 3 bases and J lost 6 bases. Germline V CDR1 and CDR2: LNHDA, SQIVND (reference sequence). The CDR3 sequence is CASSISSGPGNEQFF. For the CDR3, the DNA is TGTGCCAGTAGTATTTCTAGCGGTCCGGGCAATGAGCAGTTCTTC. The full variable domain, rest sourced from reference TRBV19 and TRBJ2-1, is DGGITQSPKYLFRKEGQNVTLSCEQNLNHDAMYWYRQDPGQGLRLIYYSQIVNDFQKGDIAEGYSVSREKKESFPLTVTSAQKNPTAFYLCASSISSGPGNEQFFGPGTRLTVL.

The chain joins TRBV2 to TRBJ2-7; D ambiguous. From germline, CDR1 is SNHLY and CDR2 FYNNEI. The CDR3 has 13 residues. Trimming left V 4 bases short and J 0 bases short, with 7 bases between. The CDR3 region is CASSGRNSYEQYF. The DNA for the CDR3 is TGTGCCAGCAGTGGGCGGAACTCCTACGAGCAGTACTTC.

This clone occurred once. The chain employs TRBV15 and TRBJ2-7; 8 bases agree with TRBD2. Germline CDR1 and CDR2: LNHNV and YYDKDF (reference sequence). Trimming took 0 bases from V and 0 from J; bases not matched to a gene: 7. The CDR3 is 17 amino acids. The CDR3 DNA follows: TGTGCCACCAGCAGAGATCCCCCGCGGGGGGTCTCCTACGAGCAGTACTTC. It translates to CATSRDPPRGVSYEQYF.

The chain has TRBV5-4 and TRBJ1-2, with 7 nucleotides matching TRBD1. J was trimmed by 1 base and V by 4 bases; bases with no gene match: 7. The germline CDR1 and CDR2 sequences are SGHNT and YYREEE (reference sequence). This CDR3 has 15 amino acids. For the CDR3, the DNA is TGTGCCAGCAGCCCATCGGACAGGATTAACTATGGCTACACCTTC. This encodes CASSPSDRINYGYTF.

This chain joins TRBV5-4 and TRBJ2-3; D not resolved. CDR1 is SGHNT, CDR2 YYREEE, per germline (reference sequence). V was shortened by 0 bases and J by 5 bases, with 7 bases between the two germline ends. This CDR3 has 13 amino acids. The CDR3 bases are TGTGCCAGCAGCTTGGATGAGCTAGATACGCAGTATTTT. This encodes CASSLDELDTQYF.

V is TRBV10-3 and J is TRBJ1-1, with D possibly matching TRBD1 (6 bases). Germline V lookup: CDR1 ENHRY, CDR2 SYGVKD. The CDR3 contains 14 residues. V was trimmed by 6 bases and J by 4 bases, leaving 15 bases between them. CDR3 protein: CAIRARDTGTEAFF. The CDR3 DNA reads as TGTGCCATCAGGGCCCGGGACACAGGCACTGAAGCTTTCTTT.

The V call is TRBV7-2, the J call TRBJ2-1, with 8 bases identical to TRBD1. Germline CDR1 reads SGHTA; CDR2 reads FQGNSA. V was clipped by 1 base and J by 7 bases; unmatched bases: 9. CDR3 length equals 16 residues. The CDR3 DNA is TGTGCCAGCAGCTTAGGCGAGGACAGGGTTTATAATGAGCAGTTCTTC. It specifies CASSLGEDRVYNEQFF.

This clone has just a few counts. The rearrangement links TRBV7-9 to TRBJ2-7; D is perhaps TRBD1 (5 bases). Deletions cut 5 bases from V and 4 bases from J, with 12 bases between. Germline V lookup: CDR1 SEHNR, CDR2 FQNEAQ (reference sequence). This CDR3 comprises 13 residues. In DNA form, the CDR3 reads TGTGCCAGCAGCCGCGACCAGGGTTACGAGCAGTACTTC. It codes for CASSRDQGYEQYF.

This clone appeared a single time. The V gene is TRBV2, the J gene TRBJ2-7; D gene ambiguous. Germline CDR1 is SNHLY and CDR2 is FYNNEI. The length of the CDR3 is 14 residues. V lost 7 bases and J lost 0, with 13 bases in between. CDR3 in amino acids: CASIRQVTSYEQYF. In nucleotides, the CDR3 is TGTGCCAGCATAAGGCAGGTGACCTCCTACGAGCAGTACTTC.

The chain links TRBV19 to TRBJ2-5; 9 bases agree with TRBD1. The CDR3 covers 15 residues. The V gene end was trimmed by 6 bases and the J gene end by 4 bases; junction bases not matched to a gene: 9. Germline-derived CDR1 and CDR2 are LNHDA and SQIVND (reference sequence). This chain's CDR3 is CASRNPGTGRETQYF. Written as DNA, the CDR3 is TGTGCCAGTAGAAACCCCGGGACAGGGCGAGAGACCCAGTACTTC.

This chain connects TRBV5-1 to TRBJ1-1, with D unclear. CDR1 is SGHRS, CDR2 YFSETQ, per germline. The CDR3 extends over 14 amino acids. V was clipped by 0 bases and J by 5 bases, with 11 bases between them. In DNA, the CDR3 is TGCGCCAGCAGCTTGGGCCCGAGTGGTACTGAAGCTTTCTTT. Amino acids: CASSLGPSGTEAFF.

The CDR3 DNA sequence: TGTGCCAGCTCACCGCTTTCCGGGACAGTGATTTATAGCTCTGGAAACACCATATATTTT. The encoded protein is CASSPLSGTVIYSSGNTIYF. The chain carries TRBV18 and TRBJ1-3, with 7 bases lining up with TRBD1. The V gene end was trimmed by 3 bases and the J gene end by 0 bases; junction bases not matched to a gene: 17. Germline V CDR1 and CDR2: KGHSH, LQKENI. CDR3 length: 20 residues.

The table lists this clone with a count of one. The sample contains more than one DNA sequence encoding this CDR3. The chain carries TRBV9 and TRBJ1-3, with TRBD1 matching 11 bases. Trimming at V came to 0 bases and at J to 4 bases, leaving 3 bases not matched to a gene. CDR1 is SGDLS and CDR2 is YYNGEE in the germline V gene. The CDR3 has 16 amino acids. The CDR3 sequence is CASSVAGQGAGNTIYF. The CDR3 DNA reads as TGTGCCAGCAGCGTAGCTGGACAGGGGGCGGGAAACACCATATATTTT.

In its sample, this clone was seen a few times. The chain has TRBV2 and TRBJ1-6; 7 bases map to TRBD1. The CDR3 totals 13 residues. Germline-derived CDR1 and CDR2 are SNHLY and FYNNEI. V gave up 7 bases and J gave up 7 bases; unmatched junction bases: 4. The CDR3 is CASIGQENSPLHF. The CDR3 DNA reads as TGTGCCAGCATTGGACAGGAAAATTCACCCCTCCACTTT.

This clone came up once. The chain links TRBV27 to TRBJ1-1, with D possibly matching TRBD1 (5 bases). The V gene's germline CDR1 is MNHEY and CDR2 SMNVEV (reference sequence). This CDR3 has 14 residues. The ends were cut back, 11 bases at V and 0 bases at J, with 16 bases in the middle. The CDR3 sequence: CASSQAGMNTEAFF. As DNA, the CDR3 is TGTGCCTCAAGTCAGGCAGGGATGAACACTGAAGCTTTCTTT.

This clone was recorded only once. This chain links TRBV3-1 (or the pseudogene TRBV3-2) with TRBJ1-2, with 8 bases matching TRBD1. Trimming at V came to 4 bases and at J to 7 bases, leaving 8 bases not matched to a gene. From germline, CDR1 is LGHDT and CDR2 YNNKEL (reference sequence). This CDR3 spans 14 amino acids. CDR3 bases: TGTGCCAGCAGCCCAGGGGGCCCATTAGGTGGCTACACCTTC. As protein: CASSPGGPLGGYTF.

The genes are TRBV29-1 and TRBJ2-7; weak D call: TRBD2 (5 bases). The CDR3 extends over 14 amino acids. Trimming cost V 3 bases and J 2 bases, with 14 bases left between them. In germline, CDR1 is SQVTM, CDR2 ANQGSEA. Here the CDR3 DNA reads TGCAGCGTTGATGGGCGAGGGTTTCCCTACGAGCAGTACTTC. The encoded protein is CSVDGRGFPYEQYF.

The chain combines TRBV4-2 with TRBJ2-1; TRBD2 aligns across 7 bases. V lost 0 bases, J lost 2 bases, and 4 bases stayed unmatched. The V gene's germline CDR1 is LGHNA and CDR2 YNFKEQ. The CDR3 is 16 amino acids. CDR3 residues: CASSQEASGAYNEQFF. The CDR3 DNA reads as TGTGCCAGCAGCCAAGAGGCTAGCGGAGCCTACAATGAGCAGTTCTTC.

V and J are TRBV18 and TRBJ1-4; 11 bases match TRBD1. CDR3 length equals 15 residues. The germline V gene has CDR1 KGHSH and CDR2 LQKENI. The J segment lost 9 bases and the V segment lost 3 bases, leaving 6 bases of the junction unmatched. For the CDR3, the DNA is TGTGCCAGCTCACCCCGGACAGGGGGCGATCAAAAACTGTTTTTT. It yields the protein CASSPRTGGDQKLFF.

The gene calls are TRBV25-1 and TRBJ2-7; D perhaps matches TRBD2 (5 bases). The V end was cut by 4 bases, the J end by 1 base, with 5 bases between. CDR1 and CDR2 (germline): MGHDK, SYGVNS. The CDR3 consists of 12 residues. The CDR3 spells CASSVASYEQYF. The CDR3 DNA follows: TGTGCCAGCAGTGTAGCGTCCTACGAGCAGTACTTC.

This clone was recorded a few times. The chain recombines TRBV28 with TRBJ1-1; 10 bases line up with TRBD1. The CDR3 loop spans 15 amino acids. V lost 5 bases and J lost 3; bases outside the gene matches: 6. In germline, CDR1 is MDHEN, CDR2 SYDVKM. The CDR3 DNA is TGTGCCAGCAGTCCGGGAGGGACAGGGGACACTGAAGCTTTCTTT. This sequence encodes CASSPGGTGDTEAFF.

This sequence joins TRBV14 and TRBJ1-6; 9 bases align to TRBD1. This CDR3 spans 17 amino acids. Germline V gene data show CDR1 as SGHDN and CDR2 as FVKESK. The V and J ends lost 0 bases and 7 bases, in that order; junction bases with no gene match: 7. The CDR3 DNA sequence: TGTGCCAGCAGCCAAGATCAGGACAGGGGTTGGAATTCACCCCTCCACTTT. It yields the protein CASSQDQDRGWNSPLHF.